The rows below give T cell receptor beta chains drawn from one sample of a study of blood T cells in healthy people across ages. TCRdb called the 5' RACE reads again in MiXCR, with one record for every CDR3 protein. The sample shows about 1,600,000 distinct CDR3 sequences, about 43% of them seen only once. The sequenced sample was blood. The receptors were sampled from a woman under 30 in good health. Each CDR3 is given with its conserved first and last residue.

J,V,CDR3
TRBJ2-7,TRBV20-1,CSARRSKTYEQYF
TRBJ1-2,TRBV3-1,CASSRESGTGTYGYTF
TRBJ2-5,TRBV2,CASSGLIAGLQETQYF
TRBJ2-1,TRBV5-1,CASRRGTDYNEQFF
TRBJ2-1,TRBV29-1,CSVSVGSSYNEQFF
TRBJ2-1,TRBV5-1,CASSLVEGATLYNEQFF
TRBJ1-2,TRBV27,CASSSPGTGLNYGYTF
TRBJ1-1,TRBV2,CASVKGAETEAFF
TRBJ2-3,TRBV7-6,CASSLGQGHGGDTQYF
TRBJ2-5,TRBV6-5,CASSYSLGETQYF
TRBJ2-1,TRBV7-3,CASGLRPASYNEQFF
TRBJ2-3,TRBV7-2,CASISDGNTQYF
TRBJ1-2,TRBV2,CASSEEAEYYGYTF
TRBJ2-1,TRBV20-1,CSALGRAGDNEQFF
TRBJ2-5,TRBV27,CASSWSGGVQETQYF
TRBJ1-1,TRBV7-2,CASSKFRTGTNTEAFF
TRBJ2-1,TRBV2,CASASDSEQFF
TRBJ2-1,TRBV27,CASSFIIGLAGGVTYNEQFF
TRBJ1-2,TRBV12-5,CASGPTTGREVNYGYTF
TRBJ2-1,TRBV20-1,CSARVRGAYNEQFF
TRBJ1-4,TRBV9,CASSGSGTGNEKLFF
TRBJ2-7,TRBV15,CATSIALEAGEQYF
TRBJ2-1,TRBV12-3/TRBV12-4,CASSFRGEQFF
TRBJ1-4,TRBV5-1,CASSPGQGVNEKLFF
TRBJ2-5,TRBV7-2,CASSLGPGLAGEQYF
TRBJ2-7,TRBV5-1,CASSLDLQEGVQYF
TRBJ2-1,TRBV3-1,CASSQTSGGPNEQFF
-,TRBV7-9,CASTDSLRETQYF
TRBJ1-1,TRBV20-1,CSAGLNTEAFF
TRBJ2-7,TRBV30,CAWSPSSYEQYF
TRBJ2-7,TRBV6-5,CASSYSWGASPPYNEQYF
TRBJ2-7,TRBV6-2/TRBV6-3,CASSYQPRYEQYF
TRBJ2-3,TRBV4-1,CASSQEGGGLAGTDTQYF
TRBJ2-1,TRBV6-5,CASSSPRTGEETQFF
TRBJ1-2,TRBV12-3/TRBV12-4,CASSFGGALGYGYTF
TRBJ2-5,TRBV10-3,CAISPGLAGETQYF
TRBJ2-3,TRBV7-2,CASTLFGYTDTQYF
TRBJ2-7,TRBV20-1,CSARDQIAGERTYEQYF
TRBJ1-4,TRBV12-3/TRBV12-4,CASNFQSSGYEKLFF
-,TRBV4-1,CASSQAQRGGSYNEQYF
TRBJ2-3,TRBV7-8,CASSSRTSGHTDTQYF